This T cell receptor (beta chain) comes out of a study of spatial heterogeneity in lung cancer. Time point specified: sample taken at primary tumor resection. Frozen PBMC, nontumor lung or tumor provided whole RNA, which was sequenced unsorted. The donor group consisted of around 66 patients who had untreated, early-stage non-small cell lung cancer. Each TCR cDNA molecule carried a unique molecular identifier. Using its own MiXCR run on the 5' RACE reads, TCRdb lists one record per CDR3 protein. The table includes about 12,000 distinct CDR3 sequences, around 15% detected once. This clonotype has ten or more counts. Its antigen is still unknown. The study's findings and limits: Circulating ubiquitous expanded tumor TCRs were observed more frequently at resection than at follow-up.

The TCR sequence derives from a male donor with early-stage non-small cell lung cancer. The material was PBMCs, obtained at surgery.

Here the CDR3 reads CASSQGDTSSTEAFF. The CDR3 nucleotides are TGCGCCAGCAGCCAAGGGGACACCTCCAGCACTGAAGCTTTCTTT. The V and J genes are TRBV4-1 and TRBJ1-1, with a tentative D call TRBD1 (6 bases). The CDR3 spans 15 residues. Per germline, CDR1 MGHRA and CDR2 YSYEKL. Between the trimmed V and J ends, which lost 1 base and 4 bases, there was a span of 13 bases.